This T cell receptor beta chain was sequenced for a study of beta chain features in type 1 diabetes. Overall study context: Analysis included over 90 million sorted cells drawn from all samples.

Study-level points and caveats: Shorter TCRB CDR3s, moderately but significantly so, marked every one of the four CD4+ subsets in Type 1 diabetes patients.

CDR3 length equals 15 residues. In germline, CDR1 is SGHTA, CDR2 FQGNSA. V gave up 2 bases and J gave up 0 bases, with 8 bases separating them. A few counts support this clone. Its antigen remains unidentified. The study reverse transcribed the entire isolated RNA, so it sequenced expressed TCRB transcripts. Approximately 3.6 million reads were obtained on average from naive, central memory and regulatory T cell samples. TCRdb's table, derived via immunoSEQ multiplex PCR, lists solely in-frame clones and lacks some. The table records hundreds of thousands of clones, over 11% of them present only once. This chain uses TRBV7-2 with TRBJ2-1; D could derive from TRBD1 or TRBD2 (5 bases each). The sequenced sample consisted of naive CD4+ T cells from blood. This TCR came from a man younger than 30 with type 1 diabetes. The CDR3 sequence is CASSLLGTSYNEQFF. Here the CDR3 DNA reads TGTGCCAGCAGCTTACTCGGGACCTCCTACAATGAGCAGTTCTTC.